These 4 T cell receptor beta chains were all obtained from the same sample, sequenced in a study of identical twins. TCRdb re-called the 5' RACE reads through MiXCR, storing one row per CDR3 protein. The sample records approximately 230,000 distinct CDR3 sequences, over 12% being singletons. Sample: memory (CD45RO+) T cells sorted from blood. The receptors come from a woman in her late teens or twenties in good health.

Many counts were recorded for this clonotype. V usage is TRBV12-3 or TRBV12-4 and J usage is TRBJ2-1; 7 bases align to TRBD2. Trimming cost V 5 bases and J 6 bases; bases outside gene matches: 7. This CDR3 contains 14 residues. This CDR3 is CASSVGLGINEQFF. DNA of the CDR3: TGTGCCAGCAGTGTAGGACTAGGGATCAATGAGCAGTTCTTC.

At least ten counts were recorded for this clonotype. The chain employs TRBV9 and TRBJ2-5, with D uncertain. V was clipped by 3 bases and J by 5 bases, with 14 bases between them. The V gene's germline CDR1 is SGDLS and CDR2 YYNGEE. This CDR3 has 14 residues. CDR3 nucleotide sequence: TGTGCCAGCAGCGCATACCACCAGTCGGAGACCCAGTACTTC. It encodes CASSAYHQSETQYF.

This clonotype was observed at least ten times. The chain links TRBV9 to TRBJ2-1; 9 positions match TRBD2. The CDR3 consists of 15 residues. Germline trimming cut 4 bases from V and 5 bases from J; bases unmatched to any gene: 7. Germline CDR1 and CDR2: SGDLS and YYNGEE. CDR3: CASSYSGSRDNEQFF. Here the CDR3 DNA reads TGTGCCAGCAGCTATAGCGGGAGTCGGGACAATGAGCAGTTCTTC.

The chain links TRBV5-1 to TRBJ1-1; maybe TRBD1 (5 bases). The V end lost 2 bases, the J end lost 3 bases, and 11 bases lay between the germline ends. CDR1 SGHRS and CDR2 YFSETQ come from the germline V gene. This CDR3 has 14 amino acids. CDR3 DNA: TGCGCCAGCAGCTTAGACAGAATGGACACTGAAGCTTTCTTT. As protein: CASSLDRMDTEAFF.